These 26 T cell receptor beta chains were all obtained from the same sample, sequenced in a study of cytomegalovirus exposure and HLA in healthy donors. In the PCR, 60 Vbeta and 13 Jbeta primers were used. Using immunoSEQ multiplex PCR, the repertoire was profiled, and TCRdb retains in-frame clones only, with some absent. The table lists 160,000 or so clones, around 80% of them singletons. Sequenced input: PBMCs. The receptors were gathered from a male donor in good health and CMV-seronegative.

This chain uses TRBV6-5 with TRBJ2-7, with 9 bases lining up with TRBD2. The CDR3 extends over 13 amino acids. CDR1 is MNHEY, CDR2 SVGAGI, per germline. The V segment lost 6 bases and the J segment 9 bases; nucleotides outside the gene matches: 9. The CDR3 here is CASRIETSGSQYF. The CDR3 region has the DNA TGTGCCAGCAGGATCGAAACTAGCGGGTCGCAGTACTTC.

The V and J genes are TRBV10-3 and TRBJ2-7; D gene ambiguous. Looked up from germline, CDR1 is ENHRY and CDR2 is SYGVKD. Trimming shortened V by 10 bases and J by 4 bases, and 5 bases separated the two germline ends. CDR3 length: 9 residues. In DNA, the CDR3 is TGTGCCACGTTATACGAGCAGTACTTC. Encoded protein: CATLYEQYF.

Of note for this clone: The same CDR3 can be traced to other DNA sequences in this sample. The rearrangement uses TRBV27 and TRBJ1-5; D remains ambiguous. Per the germline V gene, CDR1 is MNHEY and CDR2 is SMNVEV (reference sequence). V lost 3 bases and J 0 bases, leaving 9 bases between the germline ends. The CDR3 totals 15 residues. The CDR3 DNA sequence: TGTGCCAGCAGTTTGCGGGGATATAGCAATCAGCCCCAGCATTTT. Encoded protein: CASSLRGYSNQPQHF.

V usage is TRBV7-8 and J usage is TRBJ1-2, with D uncertain. Germline assignment: CDR1 SGHVS and CDR2 FQNEAQ. V was trimmed by 5 bases and J by 0 bases, leaving 10 bases between them. The CDR3 contains 14 residues. CDR3 residues: CASSLDTSNYGYTF. In nucleotides, the CDR3 is TGTGCCAGCAGCCTAGACACGTCTAACTATGGCTACACCTTC.

The chain combines TRBV19 with TRBJ1-5; TRBD1 matches at 11 bases. CDR3 length equals 18 residues. After removal of 3 bases from V and 6 bases from J, the junction contained 13 bases not matched to a gene. CDR1 is LNHDA, CDR2 SQIVND, per germline (reference sequence). CDR3 bases: TGTGCCAGTAGTATTCGAGGACAGGGGGCGATAATAAGTCAGCCCCAGCATTTT. Amino acid sequence: CASSIRGQGAIISQPQHF.

This chain uses TRBV18 with TRBJ1-3, with 7 bases lining up with TRBD1. The CDR3 spans 19 residues. Germline lookup yields CDR1 KGHSH and CDR2 LQKENI. V was clipped by 4 bases and J by 0 bases; unmatched bases: 15. CDR3: CASSHPGKGAISSGNTIYF. As DNA, the CDR3 is TGTGCCAGCTCACATCCGGGGAAGGGGGCTATTAGCTCTGGAAACACCATATATTTT.

This clone was seen only once. The genes are TRBV28 and TRBJ2-1; 9 positions agree with TRBD2. Trimming cost V 5 bases and J 0 bases; bases outside gene matches: 2. The CDR3 runs to 15 residues. CDR1 MDHEN and CDR2 SYDVKM come from the germline V gene. The CDR3: CASSRLAVSYNEQFF. In nucleotides, the CDR3 is TGTGCCAGCAGTCGACTAGCGGTCTCCTACAATGAGCAGTTCTTC.

This clone was picked up one time. V gene TRBV19 combines with J gene TRBJ2-2, with TRBD1 matching over 9 bases. Germline CDR1 LNHDA, CDR2 SQIVND (reference sequence). With V trimmed by 7 bases and J by 4 bases, 7 bases remained unmatched. The CDR3 is 15 amino acids. This CDR3 reads CASTPPTGGTGELFF. In nucleotides, the CDR3 is TGTGCCAGTACCCCCCCGACAGGGGGCACCGGGGAGCTGTTTTTT.

This chain uses TRBV27 with TRBJ1-1; possibly TRBD1 for D (5 bases). The germline V gene encodes CDR1 MNHEY and CDR2 SMNVEV (reference sequence). The CDR3 consists of 14 residues. The V end lost 1 base, the J end lost 4 bases, and 10 bases lay between the germline ends. The chain's CDR3 is CASSLLGGVTEAFF. CDR3 DNA sequence: TGTGCCAGCAGTTTATTGGGGGGGGTCACTGAAGCTTTCTTT.

The V and J genes are TRBV5-4 and TRBJ2-5; maybe TRBD2 (6 bases). The germline V gene has CDR1 SGHNT and CDR2 YYREEE (reference sequence). CDR3 length: 13 residues. V lost 6 bases and J lost 4, with 13 bases in between. CDR3 protein: CASTAGFGETQYF. The CDR3 DNA follows: TGTGCCAGCACGGCGGGGTTCGGAGAGACCCAGTACTTC.

This chain connects TRBV29-1 to TRBJ1-3; a weak D match, TRBD1 (5 bases). The ends were cut back, 6 bases at V and 0 bases at J, with 9 bases in the middle. Germline CDR1 is SQVTM and CDR2 is ANQGSEA. There are 13 residues in the CDR3. The CDR3, as DNA: TGCAGCGTGGAGGGGATCTCTGGAAACACCATATATTTT. It specifies CSVEGISGNTIYF.

V usage is TRBV10-3 and J usage is TRBJ1-5, with D tentatively TRBD1 (5 bases). The ends were cut back, 2 bases at V and 9 bases at J, with 14 bases in the middle. CDR1 and CDR2 from the germline V gene are ENHRY and SYGVKD. The CDR3 is 14 amino acids. CDR3 in amino acids: CAISEVQGTGPQHF. CDR3 nucleotide sequence: TGTGCCATCAGTGAGGTGCAGGGTACAGGGCCCCAGCATTTT.

V is TRBV27 and J is TRBJ2-1, with TRBD2 identical over 7 bases. This CDR3 comprises 17 residues. CDR1 is MNHEY, CDR2 SMNVEV, per germline (reference sequence). V lost 4 bases, J lost 1 base, and 10 bases stayed unmatched. The CDR3 here is CASSSLTTSVSYNEQFF. The CDR3 bases are TGTGCCAGCAGTTCCCTGACCACTAGCGTTTCCTACAATGAGCAGTTCTTC.

V usage is TRBV7-2 and J usage is TRBJ2-3; D is possibly TRBD1 (6 bases). CDR3 length: 13 residues. Germline V gives CDR1 SGHTA, CDR2 FQGNSA. The V and J ends lost 3 bases and 4 bases respectively, with 8 bases between them. The CDR3 protein is CASSFQGSDTQYF. The CDR3 region has the DNA TGTGCCAGCAGCTTCCAGGGGTCAGATACGCAGTATTTT.

This chain joins TRBV27 and TRBJ2-5, with 7 bases fitting TRBD2. The CDR3 runs 12 residues. CDR1 and CDR2 (germline): MNHEY, SMNVEV (reference sequence). Unmatched junction bases numbered 6, after V lost 9 bases and J lost 5 bases. The DNA of the CDR3 is TGTGCCAGTGGGGGGGTTTCGGAGACCCAGTACTTC. Translating it yields CASGGVSETQYF.

J is TRBJ1-1 and V is TRBV29-1, with D hard to call. Germline V gives CDR1 SQVTM, CDR2 ANQGSEA. The CDR3 covers 11 residues. Trimming removed 4 bases at V and 11 bases at J, with 14 bases between. CDR3 in DNA: TGCAGCGTTGGTGTATACGATGAGGCTTTCTTT. Translating it yields CSVGVYDEAFF.

J is TRBJ2-2 and V is TRBV6-1; TRBD2 is a possible D gene (5 bases). CDR1 and CDR2 (germline): MNHNS, SASEGT. Trimming cost V 8 bases and J 6 bases, with 13 bases left between them. This CDR3 is built from 13 residues. The CDR3 region is CASLISGAGELFF. CDR3 coding DNA: TGTGCCAGCTTAATCTCCGGGGCCGGGGAGCTGTTTTTT.

This clone has just one count. The chain recombines TRBV7-8 with TRBJ2-5; 7 bases match TRBD1. The end of the DNA aligns better with TRBJ2-7, so the J call may be wrong. The CDR3 is made up of 15 amino acids. CDR1 is SGHVS and CDR2 is FQNEAQ in the germline V gene. The CDR3 DNA sequence: TGTGCCAGCAGCTTATTGACAGGGAGCTCCTACGAGCAGTACTTC. Protein product: CASSLLTGSSYEQYF.

J is TRBJ1-1 and V is TRBV5-6, with D perhaps matching TRBD1 (5 bases). CDR3 length: 15 amino acids. Trimming took off 6 bases at V and 3 bases at J, with 18 bases between the two ends. CDR1 is SGHDT, CDR2 YYEEEE, per germline. In nucleotides, the CDR3 is TGTGCCAGCACCCCGACAGAGAAACCTTACACTGAAGCTTTCTTT. Translated, it gives CASTPTEKPYTEAFF.

The rearrangement links TRBV5-1 to TRBJ2-3, with D hard to call. Germline CDR1 SGHRS, CDR2 YFSETQ. The germline V and J ends were trimmed by 5 bases and 2 bases, with 9 bases remaining between them. The length of the CDR3 is 13 residues. The CDR3 nucleotides are TGCGCCAGCAGGACTTACTCCACAGATACGCAGTATTTT. Translated, it gives CASRTYSTDTQYF.

The V call is TRBV6-5, the J call TRBJ2-7; 12 bases map to TRBD2. Germline CDR1 MNHEY, CDR2 SVGAGI. CDR3 length: 15 amino acids. Losses at the gene ends were 6 bases for V and 7 bases for J; bases not matched to a gene: 10. The CDR3 DNA is TGTGCCAGCAGCTCATCGGCTAGCGGGAGGGGAGAGCAGTACTTC. Its translation is CASSSSASGRGEQYF.

V is TRBV6-4 and J is TRBJ2-1; no clear D gene. This CDR3 comprises 16 residues. Germline CDR1 and CDR2: MRHNA and SNTAGT. Trimming left V 0 bases short and J 0 bases short, with 9 bases between. The CDR3 loop is CASSDSSMSSYNEQFF. As DNA, the CDR3 is TGTGCCAGCAGTGACTCGAGTATGAGCTCCTACAATGAGCAGTTCTTC.

This chain joins TRBV11-2 and TRBJ1-5, with a tentative D call TRBD1 (5 bases). CDR1 and CDR2 (germline): SGHAT, FQNNGV. The V end lost 5 bases, the J end lost 0 bases, and 11 bases lay between the germline ends. This CDR3 is 15 amino acids long. DNA of the CDR3: TGTGCCAGCAGCCCCCAGGGCCATAGCAATCAGCCCCAGCATTTT. Protein sequence: CASSPQGHSNQPQHF.

V and J are TRBV2 and TRBJ2-5; TRBD2 matches 7 bases. CDR3 length equals 14 residues. CDR1 and CDR2 from the germline V gene are SNHLY and FYNNEI. After removal of 1 base from V and 1 base from J, the junction contained 0 bases not matched to a gene. The CDR3 loop is CASSEGGGQETQYF. In DNA form, the CDR3 reads TGTGCCAGCAGTGAAGGCGGGGGCCAAGAGACCCAGTACTTC.

The V and J genes are TRBV19 and TRBJ2-5; TRBD1 is a possible D gene (5 bases). With the DNA end fitting TRBJ2-7 better, the J assignment may be wrong. The germline V gene has CDR1 LNHDA and CDR2 SQIVND (reference sequence). The CDR3 totals 16 residues. CDR3 coding DNA: TGTGCCAGTAGTGCCTCGGACAAGATAAGAACCTACGAGCAGTACTTC. Its protein is CASSASDKIRTYEQYF.

The rearrangement joins TRBV15 to TRBJ2-3; tentatively, D is TRBD1 (6 bases). The CDR3 spans 15 residues. CDR1 LNHNV and CDR2 YYDKDF come from the germline V gene (reference sequence). Trimming removed 1 base from V and 0 bases from J, with 8 bases in between. The DNA of the CDR3 is TGTGCCACCAGCAGAGGGGACACCAGCACAGATACGCAGTATTTT. Its translation is CATSRGDTSTDTQYF.